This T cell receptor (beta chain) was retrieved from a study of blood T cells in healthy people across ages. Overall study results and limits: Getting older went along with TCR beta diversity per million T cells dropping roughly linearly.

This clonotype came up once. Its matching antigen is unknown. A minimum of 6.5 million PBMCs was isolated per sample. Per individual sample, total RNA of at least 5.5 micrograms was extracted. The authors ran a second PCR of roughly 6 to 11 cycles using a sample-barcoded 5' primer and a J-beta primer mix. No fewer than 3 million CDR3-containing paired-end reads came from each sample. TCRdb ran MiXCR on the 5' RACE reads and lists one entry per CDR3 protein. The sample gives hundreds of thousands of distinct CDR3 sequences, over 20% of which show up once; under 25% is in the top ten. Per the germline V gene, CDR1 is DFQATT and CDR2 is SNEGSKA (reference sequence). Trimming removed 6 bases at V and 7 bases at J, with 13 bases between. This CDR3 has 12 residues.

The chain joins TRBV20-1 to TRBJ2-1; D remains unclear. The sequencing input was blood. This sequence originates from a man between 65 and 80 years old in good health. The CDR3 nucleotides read TGCAGTGCCCCGGAAACTACTAATGAGCAGTTCTTC. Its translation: CSAPETTNEQFF.